This TCR beta chain originates from a study of T cell repertoires in cytomegalovirus infection. Study-wide context: Recently identified HLA-C-restricted CMV epitopes and well-studied HLA-B-restricted CMV epitopes were used by the study. Based on public TCR beta signatures, there were indications of CMV infection and of a matching HLA type. Notes on the study in general: HLA-C-restricted CMV clonotypes gave the most frequent clonotype in two of eight donors.

Germline CDR1 is SGHVT and CDR2 is SQSDAQ. The CDR3 has 17 amino acids. The V and J ends lost 5 bases and 2 bases respectively, with 19 bases between them. Points on this clonotype: Its antigen is still unknown.

TCRdb reprocessed the reads with MiXCR, giving one entry per CDR3 protein. Among about 89,000 distinct CDR3 sequences, around 32% were seen once, and the ten largest hold about 65%. This sequence originates from a human donor in good health (CMV status not recorded). Some clones in this sample may be carry-over from other donors' samples. The chain joins TRBV7-4 to TRBJ2-1; no definite D call. The sample in question was CD8+ T cells from cultured PBMCs, obtained from culture after CMV antigen stimulation. In DNA, the CDR3 is TGTGCCAGCAGCCCGAGACCGGGTTTGGATCCCTACAATGAGCAGTTCTTC. Protein sequence: CASSPRPGLDPYNEQFF.